This T cell receptor (beta chain) was found in a study of regulatory T cells in long-lasting Graves disease. Building of the TCR beta libraries involved iRepertoire HTBI primers and Arm-PCR of CDR3 regions. TCRdb itself ran the multiplex PCR reads through MiXCR, one entry per CDR3 protein. The table records hundreds of thousands of distinct CDR3 sequences, roughly 16% of them present only once. Sample time point: newly diagnosed GD, antithyroid drugs for less than 3 months. The TCR library was made from RNA extracted from PBMCs. Investigators report Graves' disease was diagnosed under American Thyroid Association guidelines. Germline assignment: CDR1 LGHDT and CDR2 YNNKEL (reference sequence). Trimming removed 4 bases at V and 5 bases at J, with 17 bases between. CDR3 length: 15 amino acids. These same records also appear under a second study, on T cells in Graves' hyperthyroidism and ophthalmopathy.

This TCR was recovered from a woman aged 35-65 years with Graves disease. This sample comprised peripheral blood mononuclear cells (PBMCs), obtained at new diagnosis, from a patient treated with antithyroid drugs. The genes are TRBV3-1 and TRBJ2-5; D is possibly TRBD2 (6 bases). The CDR3 loop is CASSRVSGAGETQYF. The CDR3 DNA reads TGTGCCAGCAGCCGGGTTAGCGGAGCAGGGGAGACCCAGTACTTC.